Following are 26 T cell receptor beta chains from one sample sequenced in a study of CD8+ T cells in alopecia areata. Treatment in this sample: oral pan-JAK inhibitor, 5-10 mg twice daily. Reverse transcribed after extraction, RNA yielded cDNA as the sequencing template. The assay was immunoSEQ multiplex PCR, and TCRdb's table has in-frame clones only and misses some. This sample yields approximately 220,000 clones, of which around two fifths are seen a single time; more than 0.4% belongs to the top ten. The specimen comprised CD4+ T cells sorted from blood, sampled at week 34, from a patient treated with tofacitinib. The origin of the receptors is a human donor with alopecia areata.

J is TRBJ2-4 and V is TRBV6-5; 11 bases agree with TRBD2. The germline V gene encodes CDR1 MNHEY and CDR2 SVGAGI. The CDR3 totals 13 residues. V trimming: 4 bases; J trimming: 9 bases; junction bases outside the gene matches: 2. The CDR3 nucleotides are TGTGCCAGCAGTTTCGGACTAGCGGGCATTCAGTACTTC. Residues: CASSFGLAGIQYF.

The table lists this clone with a few counts. V is TRBV15 and J is TRBJ2-1; D remains ambiguous. This CDR3 has 13 amino acids. Per the germline V gene, CDR1 is LNHNV and CDR2 is YYDKDF (reference sequence). V was trimmed by 2 bases and J by 11 bases, leaving 13 bases between them. In nucleotides, the CDR3 is TGTGCCACCAGCAGAACCCCCGGGTCACAGCAGTTCTTC. Residues: CATSRTPGSQQFF.

J is TRBJ1-6 and V is TRBV30, with D maybe TRBD1 (6 bases). Trimming shortened V by 1 base and J by 4 bases, and 14 bases separated the two germline ends. The CDR3 contains 16 residues. Per germline, CDR1 GTSNPN and CDR2 SVGIG (reference sequence). This CDR3 reads CAWSEEGVGYNSPLHF. The CDR3 DNA is TGTGCCTGGAGTGAGGAGGGGGTCGGTTATAATTCACCCCTCCACTTT.

This clone was seen only a few times. V is TRBV4-1 and J is TRBJ2-1; no firm D call. The CDR3 has 18 amino acids. Germline lookup yields CDR1 MGHRA and CDR2 YSYEKL. Trimming took 0 bases from V and 0 from J, leaving 15 bases between them. The CDR3 region has the DNA TGCGCCAGCAGCCAAGAACCGGGCGGAATGGGCTCCTACAATGAGCAGTTCTTC. As protein: CASSQEPGGMGSYNEQFF.

The table lists this clone with a few counts. The V call is TRBV4-1, the J call TRBJ2-1, with 10 bases identical to TRBD2. V gave up 0 bases and J gave up 0 bases; unmatched junction bases: 8. This CDR3 region has 19 residues. Germline CDR1 is MGHRA and CDR2 is YSYEKL. DNA for the CDR3: TGCGCCAGCAGCCAAGATAAGACTAGCGGGTTTATCTCCTACAATGAGCAGTTCTTC. It codes for CASSQDKTSGFISYNEQFF.

This chain connects TRBV29-1 to TRBJ1-1; D call uncertain. V was cut by 0 bases and J by 10 bases, with 12 bases left in between. The germline V gene encodes CDR1 SQVTM and CDR2 ANQGSEA. The CDR3 spans 12 residues. CDR3 sequence: CSVEESAAVAFF. CDR3 in DNA: TGCAGCGTTGAAGAGTCAGCCGCCGTAGCTTTCTTT. Variable domain in full (rest from reference TRBV29-1 and TRBJ1-1): SAVISQKPSRDICQRGTSLTIQCQVDSQVTMMFWYRQQPGQSLTLIATANQGSEATYESGFVIDKFPISRPNLTFSTLTVSNMSPEDSSIYLCSVEESAAVAFFGQGTRLTVV.

The chain is built from TRBV29-1 and TRBJ1-5; the D gene is possibly TRBD1 (6 bases). The CDR3 contains 15 residues. Trimming left V 6 bases short and J 1 base short, with 16 bases between. Germline V lookup: CDR1 SQVTM, CDR2 ANQGSEA. The CDR3 protein is CSVTTGAGSNQPQHF. CDR3 DNA: TGCAGCGTCACCACGGGGGCCGGGAGCAATCAGCCCCAGCATTTT.

J is TRBJ2-7 and V is TRBV27; 7 bases match TRBD1. Germline V gives CDR1 MNHEY, CDR2 SMNVEV (reference sequence). The CDR3 sequence is 14 residues long. V trimming: 5 bases; J trimming: 1 base; junction bases outside the gene matches: 5. In DNA form, the CDR3 reads TGTGCCAGCAGTCCCCGGACAGGTTCCTACGAGCAGTACTTC. It codes for CASSPRTGSYEQYF.

This clone has ten or more counts. The genes are TRBV6-6 and TRBJ1-1; D not certain. The germline V gene encodes CDR1 MNHNY and CDR2 SVGAGI (reference sequence). The CDR3 runs 11 residues. Trimming shortened V by 6 bases and J by 5 bases, and 7 bases separated the two germline ends. Here the CDR3 reads CASSLRTEAFF. CDR3 DNA: TGTGCCAGCAGCCTACGTACTGAAGCTTTCTTT.

V gene TRBV29-1 combines with J gene TRBJ1-1, with 9 bases that match TRBD1. Trimming removed 4 bases from V and 5 bases from J; junction bases left unmatched: 2. Germline-derived CDR1 and CDR2 are SQVTM and ANQGSEA. CDR3 length: 12 amino acids. The CDR3 reads CSVADRGTEAFF. Written as DNA, the CDR3 is TGCAGCGTTGCCGACAGGGGGACTGAAGCTTTCTTT.

This rearrangement joins TRBV30 to TRBJ1-2; weak D call: TRBD1 (5 bases). CDR3 length equals 11 residues. The ends were cut back, 3 bases at V and 8 bases at J, with 10 bases in the middle. CDR1 is GTSNPN and CDR2 is SVGIG in the germline V gene (reference sequence). The CDR3 coding sequence is TGTGCCTGGAGAGAGGGGCAGGGCTACACCTTC. This gives the protein CAWREGQGYTF.

The chain combines TRBV19 with TRBJ1-1; TRBD1 might be the D (5 bases). V dropped 5 bases and J dropped 6 bases, with 16 bases sitting between them. Germline V CDR1 and CDR2: LNHDA, SQIVND (reference sequence). The length of the CDR3 is 14 residues. CDR3 in DNA: TGTGCCAGTAGTCTCGGACATTCCGAAGCTGAAGCTTTCTTT. Protein sequence: CASSLGHSEAEAFF.

There are a few counts of this clone. The chain links TRBV10-3 to TRBJ2-1; 10 nucleotides agree with TRBD2. CDR1 ENHRY and CDR2 SYGVKD come from the germline V gene. J was trimmed by 6 bases and V by 7 bases; bases with no gene match: 9. The CDR3 runs to 15 residues. The CDR3 is CAIKTLLAGFNEQFF. The CDR3 DNA sequence: TGTGCCATCAAGACTCTACTAGCGGGGTTCAATGAGCAGTTCTTC.

This clone has a handful of counts. The chain carries TRBV7-8 and TRBJ2-5; 7 bases map to TRBD1. Losses at the gene ends were 5 bases for V and 3 bases for J; bases not matched to a gene: 6. The CDR3 has 14 amino acids. Germline-derived CDR1 and CDR2 are SGHVS and FQNEAQ. The CDR3 DNA is TGTGCCAGCAGCCCGGGGACAGTCAAAGAGACCCAGTACTTC. It yields the protein CASSPGTVKETQYF.

This chain connects TRBV5-1 to TRBJ1-5; D is possibly TRBD1 (6 bases). Germline lookup yields CDR1 SGHRS and CDR2 YFSETQ. This CDR3 is 15 amino acids long. Trimming cost V 0 bases and J 6 bases, with 13 bases left between them. The CDR3 loop is CASSLDGGRIQPQHF. CDR3 DNA sequence: TGCGCCAGCAGCTTGGACGGGGGGCGGATTCAGCCCCAGCATTTT.

This chain joins TRBV25-1 and TRBJ1-2; no clear D gene. Trimming stripped 3 bases from V and 4 bases from J, with 18 bases between. Germline V gene lookup returns CDR1 MGHDK and CDR2 SYGVNS. The CDR3 is 16 amino acids. The CDR3 spells CASSDDGSRSGYGYTF. The CDR3 DNA sequence: TGTGCCAGCAGTGACGATGGGTCTCGGTCTGGCTATGGCTACACCTTC.

The chain combines TRBV4-1 with TRBJ1-2, with no clear D. From germline, CDR1 is MGHRA and CDR2 YSYEKL. The V and J ends lost 5 bases and 2 bases respectively, with 12 bases between them. This CDR3 region has 14 residues. The CDR3 DNA sequence: TGCGCCAGCAGCTCTTTTGGGCTAAACTATGGCTACACCTTC. Protein sequence: CASSSFGLNYGYTF.

The chain is built from TRBV2 and TRBJ2-1; no reliable D call. V was cut by 6 bases and J by 9 bases, with 6 bases left in between. The CDR3 covers 10 residues. Germline loops: CDR1 SNHLY, CDR2 FYNNEI. The CDR3 reads CASSYSEQFF. DNA for the CDR3: TGTGCCAGCAGCTATTCTGAGCAGTTCTTC. The variable domain in full, with the rest retrieved from reference TRBV2 and TRBJ2-1, is EPEVTQTPSHQVTQMGQEVILRCVPISNHLYFYWYRQILGQKVEFLVSFYNNEISEKSEIFDDQFSVERPDGSNFTLKIRSTKLEDSAMYFCASSYSEQFFGPGTRLTVL.

The V call is TRBV5-1, the J call TRBJ2-1; TRBD2 matches at 8 bases. V was pared by 0 bases and J by 0 bases, with 8 bases of the junction left unmatched. This CDR3 comprises 18 residues. Per the germline V gene, CDR1 is SGHRS and CDR2 is YFSETQ. The chain's CDR3 is CASSLEASGLSSYNEQFF. CDR3 bases: TGCGCCAGCAGCTTGGAGGCTAGCGGGCTTAGCTCCTACAATGAGCAGTTCTTC.

The rearrangement joins TRBV25-1 to TRBJ2-6; the D gene is possibly TRBD1 (5 bases). CDR1 and CDR2 from the germline V gene are MGHDK and SYGVNS. The CDR3 is 15 residues long. Trimming took 3 bases from V and 4 from J, leaving 10 bases between them. The CDR3 DNA follows: TGTGCCAGCAGTGACAGGGCCTCAGGGGCCAACGTCCTGACTTTC. It specifies CASSDRASGANVLTF.

A few counts support this clone. The J gene is TRBJ1-6, the V gene TRBV5-1; no clear D. Trimming stripped 2 bases from V and 7 bases from J, with 13 bases between. Germline V gene lookup returns CDR1 SGHRS and CDR2 YFSETQ. The CDR3 has 15 residues. This chain's CDR3 is CASSFDSGRNSPLHF. CDR3 sequence (DNA): TGCGCCAGCAGCTTCGACTCAGGAAGGAATTCACCCCTCCACTTT.

V is TRBV6-5 and J is TRBJ1-2; D uncertain. The CDR3 extends over 12 amino acids. CDR1 and CDR2 (germline): MNHEY, SVGAGI. Trimming removed 0 bases from V and 2 bases from J, with 1 base in between. The DNA of the CDR3 is TGTGCCAGCAGTTACTCCAACTATGGCTACACCTTC. It encodes CASSYSNYGYTF.

This clone was seen a handful of times. CDR3 protein: CSVAGRLSGNTIYF. The CDR3 DNA reads TGCAGCGTTGCGGGACGGCTCTCTGGAAACACCATATATTTT. This chain links TRBV29-1 with TRBJ1-3; a weak D match, TRBD1 (5 bases). The CDR3 spans 14 residues. Between the trimmed V and J ends, which lost 4 bases and 0 bases, there was a span of 10 bases. Germline-derived CDR1 and CDR2 are SQVTM and ANQGSEA.

This chain connects TRBV7-9 to TRBJ2-1, with D possibly matching TRBD2 (5 bases). CDR3 length: 14 amino acids. V lost 6 bases and J 4 bases, leaving 13 bases between the germline ends. Germline V gene sequence: CDR1 SEHNR, CDR2 FQNEAQ (reference sequence). The CDR3 DNA is TGTGCCAGCAGACAAAACCGGGATTACAATGAGCAGTTCTTC. It is translated as CASRQNRDYNEQFF.

V and J are TRBV4-1 and TRBJ2-5; no definite D call. The V gene's germline CDR1 is MGHRA and CDR2 YSYEKL. V shed 1 base and J shed 1 base, with 7 bases lying between them. This CDR3 comprises 14 residues. The CDR3 DNA reads TGCGCCAGCAGCCAAGTTGAGATCCAAGAGACCCAGTACTTC. Translation gives CASSQVEIQETQYF.

In its sample, this clone was seen a few times. This chain uses TRBV5-1 with TRBJ1-2; D might be TRBD1 (5 bases). The germline V gene encodes CDR1 SGHRS and CDR2 YFSETQ. This CDR3 contains 13 residues. The V and J ends lost 0 bases and 3 bases respectively, with 6 bases between them. The CDR3 DNA sequence: TGCGCCAGCAGCTTGGACAGGCACTATGGCTACACCTTC. Its protein product is CASSLDRHYGYTF. The full variable domain, with the rest looked up from reference TRBV5-1 and TRBJ1-2, is KAGVTQTPRYLIKTRGQQVTLSCSPISGHRSVSWYQQTPGQGLQFLFEYFSETQRNKGNFPGRFSGRQFSNSRSEMNVSTLELGDSALYLCASSLDRHYGYTFGSGTRLTVV.